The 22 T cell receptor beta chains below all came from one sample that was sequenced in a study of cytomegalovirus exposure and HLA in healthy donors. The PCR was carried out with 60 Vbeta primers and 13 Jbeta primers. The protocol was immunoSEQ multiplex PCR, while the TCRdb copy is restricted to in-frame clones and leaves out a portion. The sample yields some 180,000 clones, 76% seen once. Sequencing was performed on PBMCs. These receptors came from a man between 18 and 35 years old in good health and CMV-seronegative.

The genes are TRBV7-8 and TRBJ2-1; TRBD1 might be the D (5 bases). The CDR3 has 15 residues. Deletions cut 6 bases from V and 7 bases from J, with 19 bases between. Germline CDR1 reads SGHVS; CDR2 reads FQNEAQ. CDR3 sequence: CASSPSGPRYNEQFF. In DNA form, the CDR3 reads TGTGCCAGCAGTCCTTCAGGGCCCCGGTATAATGAGCAGTTCTTC. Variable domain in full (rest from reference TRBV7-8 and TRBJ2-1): GAGVSQSPRYKVAKRGQDVALRCDPISGHVSLFWYQQALGQGPEFLTYFQNEAQLDKSGLPSDRFFAERPEGSVSTLKIQRTQQEDSAVYLCASSPSGPRYNEQFFGPGTRLTVL.

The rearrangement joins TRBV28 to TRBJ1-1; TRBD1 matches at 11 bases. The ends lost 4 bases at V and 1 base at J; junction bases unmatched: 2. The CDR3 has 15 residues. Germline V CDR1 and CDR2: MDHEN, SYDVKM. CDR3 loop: CASSWTGGGNTEAFF. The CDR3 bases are TGTGCCAGCAGTTGGACAGGGGGCGGGAACACTGAAGCTTTCTTT.

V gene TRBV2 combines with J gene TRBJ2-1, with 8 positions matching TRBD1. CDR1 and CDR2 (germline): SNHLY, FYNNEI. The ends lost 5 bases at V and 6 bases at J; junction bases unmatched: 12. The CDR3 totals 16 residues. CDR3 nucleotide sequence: TGTGCCAGCAGTAGGGGACAGGTCCTCATCATCAATGAGCAGTTCTTC. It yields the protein CASSRGQVLIINEQFF.

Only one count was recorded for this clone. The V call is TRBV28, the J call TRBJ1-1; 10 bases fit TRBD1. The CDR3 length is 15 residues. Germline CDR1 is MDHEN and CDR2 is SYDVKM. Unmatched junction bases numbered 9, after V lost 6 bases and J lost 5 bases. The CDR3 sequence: CASSPRTGGTTEAFF. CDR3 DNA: TGTGCCAGCAGCCCCAGGACAGGGGGTACGACTGAAGCTTTCTTT.

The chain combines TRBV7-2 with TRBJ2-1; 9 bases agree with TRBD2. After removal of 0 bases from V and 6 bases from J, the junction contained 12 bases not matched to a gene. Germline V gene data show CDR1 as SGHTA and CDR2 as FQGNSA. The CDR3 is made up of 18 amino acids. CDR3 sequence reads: CASSLAGGSGGSFNEQFF. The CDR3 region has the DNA TGTGCCAGCAGCTTAGCCGGGGGTAGCGGGGGATCGTTCAATGAGCAGTTCTTC.

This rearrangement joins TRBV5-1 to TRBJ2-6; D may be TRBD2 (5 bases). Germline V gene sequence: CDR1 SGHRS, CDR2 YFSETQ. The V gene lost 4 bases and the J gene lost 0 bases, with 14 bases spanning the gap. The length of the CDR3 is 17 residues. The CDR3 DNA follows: TGCGCCAGCAGCCCTCTGACGGGATTCTCTGGGGCCAACGTCCTGACTTTC. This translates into CASSPLTGFSGANVLTF.

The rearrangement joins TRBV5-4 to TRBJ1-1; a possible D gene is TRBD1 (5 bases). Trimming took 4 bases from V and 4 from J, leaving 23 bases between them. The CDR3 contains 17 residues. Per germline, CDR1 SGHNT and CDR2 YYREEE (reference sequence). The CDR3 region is CASSTGGKKPWGTEAFF. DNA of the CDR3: TGTGCCAGCAGCACGGGGGGAAAAAAACCCTGGGGCACTGAAGCTTTCTTT.

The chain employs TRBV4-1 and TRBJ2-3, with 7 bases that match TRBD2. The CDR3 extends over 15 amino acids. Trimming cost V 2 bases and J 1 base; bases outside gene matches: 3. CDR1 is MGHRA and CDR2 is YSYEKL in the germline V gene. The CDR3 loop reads CASSQSSGGTDTQYF. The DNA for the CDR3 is TGCGCCAGCAGCCAATCCAGCGGGGGCACAGATACGCAGTATTTT.

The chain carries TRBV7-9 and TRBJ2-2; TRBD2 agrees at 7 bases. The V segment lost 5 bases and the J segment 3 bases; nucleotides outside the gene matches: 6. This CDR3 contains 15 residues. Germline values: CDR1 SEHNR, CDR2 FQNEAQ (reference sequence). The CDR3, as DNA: TGTGCCAGCAGCGCGGGGGTTCGTGACACCGGGGAGCTGTTTTTT. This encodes CASSAGVRDTGELFF.

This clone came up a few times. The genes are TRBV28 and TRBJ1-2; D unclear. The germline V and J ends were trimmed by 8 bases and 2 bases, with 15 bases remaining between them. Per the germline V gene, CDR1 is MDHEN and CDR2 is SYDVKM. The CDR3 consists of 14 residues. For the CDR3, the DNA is TGTGCCAGCGGACTTCGGACGGGGAACTATGGCTACACCTTC. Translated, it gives CASGLRTGNYGYTF.

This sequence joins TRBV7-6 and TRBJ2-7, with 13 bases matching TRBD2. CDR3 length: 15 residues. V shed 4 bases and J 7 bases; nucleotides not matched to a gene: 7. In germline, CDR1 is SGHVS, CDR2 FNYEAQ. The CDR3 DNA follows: TGTGCCAGCAGCTCCACTAGCGGGAGGGTCTGGGAGCAGTACTTC. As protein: CASSSTSGRVWEQYF. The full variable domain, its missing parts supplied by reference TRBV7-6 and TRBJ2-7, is GAGVSQSPRYKVTKRGQDVALRCDPISGHVSLYWYRQALGQGPEFLTYFNYEAQQDKSGLPNDRFSAERPEGSISTLTIQRTEQRDSAMYRCASSSTSGRVWEQYFGPGTRLTVT.

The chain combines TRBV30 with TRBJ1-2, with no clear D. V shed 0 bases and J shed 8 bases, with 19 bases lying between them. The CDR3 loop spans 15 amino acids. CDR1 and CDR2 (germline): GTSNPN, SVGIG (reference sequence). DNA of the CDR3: TGTGCCTGGAGTGTAGAGGCCAGCCCCCGTCGAGGCTACACCTTC. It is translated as CAWSVEASPRRGYTF.

The CDR3 here is CASSPFDYYEQYF. CDR3 nucleotide sequence: TGCGCCAGCAGCCCCTTCGACTACTACGAGCAGTACTTC. The chain carries TRBV5-1 and TRBJ2-7; weak D call: TRBD2 (5 bases). V was shortened by 4 bases and J by 3 bases, with 11 bases between the two germline ends. The germline V gene has CDR1 SGHRS and CDR2 YFSETQ. The CDR3 extends over 13 amino acids.

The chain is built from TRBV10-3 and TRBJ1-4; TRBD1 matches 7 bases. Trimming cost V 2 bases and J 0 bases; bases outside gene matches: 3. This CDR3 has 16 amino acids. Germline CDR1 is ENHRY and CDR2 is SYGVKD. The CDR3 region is CAISEGQAATNEKLFF. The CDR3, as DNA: TGTGCCATCAGTGAGGGACAGGCTGCAACTAATGAAAAACTGTTTTTT.

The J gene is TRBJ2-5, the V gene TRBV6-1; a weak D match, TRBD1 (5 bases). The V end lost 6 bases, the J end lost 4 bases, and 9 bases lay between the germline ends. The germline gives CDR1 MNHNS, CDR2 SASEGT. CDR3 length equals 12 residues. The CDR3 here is CASRGQGETQYF. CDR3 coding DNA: TGTGCCAGCAGGGGCCAGGGAGAGACCCAGTACTTC.

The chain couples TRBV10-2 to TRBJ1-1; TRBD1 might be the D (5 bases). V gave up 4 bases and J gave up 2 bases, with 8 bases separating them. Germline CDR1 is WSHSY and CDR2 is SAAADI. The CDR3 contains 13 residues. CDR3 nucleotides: TGCGCCAGCAGTGGACAGATTAACACTGAAGCTTTCTTT. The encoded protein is CASSGQINTEAFF.

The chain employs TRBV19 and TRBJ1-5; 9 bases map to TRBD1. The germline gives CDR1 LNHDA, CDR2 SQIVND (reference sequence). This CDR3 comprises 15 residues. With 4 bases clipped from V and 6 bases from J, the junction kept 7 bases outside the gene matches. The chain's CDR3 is CASSRDRVPIQPQHF. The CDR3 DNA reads TGTGCCAGTAGTAGGGACAGGGTTCCAATTCAGCCCCAGCATTTT.

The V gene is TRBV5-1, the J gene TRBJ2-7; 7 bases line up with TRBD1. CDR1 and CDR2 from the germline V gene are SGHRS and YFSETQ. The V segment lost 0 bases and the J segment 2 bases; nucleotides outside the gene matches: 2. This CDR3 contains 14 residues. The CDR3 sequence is CASSLDRGPYEQYF. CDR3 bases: TGCGCCAGCAGCTTGGACAGGGGCCCCTACGAGCAGTACTTC.

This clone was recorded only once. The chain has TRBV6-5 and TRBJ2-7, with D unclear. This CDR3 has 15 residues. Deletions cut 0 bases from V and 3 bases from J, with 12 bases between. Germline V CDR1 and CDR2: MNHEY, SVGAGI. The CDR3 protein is CASSYSIRHSYEQYF. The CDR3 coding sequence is TGTGCCAGCAGTTACTCGATTAGGCACAGCTACGAGCAGTACTTC.

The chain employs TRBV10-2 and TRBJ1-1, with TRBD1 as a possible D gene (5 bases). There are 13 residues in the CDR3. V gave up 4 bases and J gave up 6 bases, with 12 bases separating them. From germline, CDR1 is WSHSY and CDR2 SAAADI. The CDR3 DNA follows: TGCGCCAGCAGTGCTCGGACATTATCTGAAGCTTTCTTT. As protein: CASSARTLSEAFF.

In nucleotides, the CDR3 is TGTGCCAGCAGCTTTGGGTGGGTGGGGCTGGAGCAGTTCTTC. This encodes CASSFGWVGLEQFF. The genes are TRBV5-6 and TRBJ2-1; weak D call: TRBD1 (5 bases). Germline loops: CDR1 SGHDT, CDR2 YYEEEE. V was trimmed by 2 bases and J by 10 bases, leaving 16 bases between them. The CDR3 has 14 amino acids.

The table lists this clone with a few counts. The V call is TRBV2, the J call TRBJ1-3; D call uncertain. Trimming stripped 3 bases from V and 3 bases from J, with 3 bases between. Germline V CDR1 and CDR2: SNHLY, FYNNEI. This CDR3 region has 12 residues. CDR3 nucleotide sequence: TGTGCCAGCAGTGATCGTGGAAACACCATATATTTT. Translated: CASSDRGNTIYF.